Following are 21 T cell receptor beta chains from one sample sequenced in a study of radiotherapy plus CTLA-4 blockade in lung cancer. This table comes from immunoSEQ multiplex PCR, and its TCRdb copy is limited to in-frame clones, with some not included. The sample includes about 97,000 clones, roughly 74% of them seen just once. The material was peripheral blood, obtained from a patient treated with radiotherapy plus ipilimumab. The receptors originated from a human donor with non-small cell lung cancer who had a partial response to radiotherapy plus ipilimumab. Some clones in this sample may be carry-over from other donors' samples.

The chain links TRBV5-4 to TRBJ2-3; 7 nucleotides line up with TRBD2. Germline CDR1 is SGHNT and CDR2 is YYREEE (reference sequence). The CDR3 length is 15 residues. CDR3 nucleotide sequence: TGTGCTTCTAACCTAAGGGGAGGGTCCCCAGATACGCAGTATTTT. It yields the protein CASNLRGGSPDTQYF.

V usage is TRBV15 and J usage is TRBJ2-2; D is perhaps TRBD2 (6 bases). V lost 0 bases and J 4 bases, leaving 12 bases between the germline ends. CDR1 and CDR2 (germline): LNHNV, YYDKDF (reference sequence). CDR3 length: 16 amino acids. CDR3 coding DNA: TGTGCCACCAGCAGAGATCGGAGGGGTCTCACCGGGGAGCTGTTTTTT. Amino acids: CATSRDRRGLTGELFF.

The chain has TRBV2 and TRBJ1-5, with D possibly TRBD1 on 6 matching bases. Trimming took off 6 bases at V and 3 bases at J, with 15 bases between the two ends. CDR1 is SNHLY and CDR2 is FYNNEI in the germline V gene. The CDR3 length is 15 residues. Here the CDR3 reads CASSATGIDNQPQHF. The CDR3 nucleotides read TGTGCCAGCAGCGCCACAGGGATAGACAATCAGCCCCAGCATTTT.

This chain joins TRBV19 and TRBJ2-2; tentatively, D is TRBD2 (5 bases). Germline lookup yields CDR1 LNHDA and CDR2 SQIVND (reference sequence). V lost 4 bases, J lost 3 bases, and 9 bases lay in between. This CDR3 contains 14 residues. The CDR3 DNA sequence: TGTGCCAGTAGTACCACTAGGGACACCGGGGAGCTGTTTTTT. Translation: CASSTTRDTGELFF.

Judged by abundance, this clone is medium-sized. The rearrangement links TRBV29-1 to TRBJ1-6, with D possibly being TRBD1 (5 bases). This CDR3 is built from 13 residues. The V and J ends lost 6 bases and 10 bases respectively, with 16 bases between them. CDR1 and CDR2 from the germline V gene are SQVTM and ANQGSEA. The CDR3 DNA follows: TGCAGCGTCAGGGTAGATCCCAACTCACCCCTCCACTTT. Amino acid sequence: CSVRVDPNSPLHF.

This clone was counted a few times. The genes are TRBV10-3 and TRBJ1-2, with D perhaps matching TRBD1 (5 bases). The germline CDR1 and CDR2 sequences are ENHRY and SYGVKD. V dropped 0 bases and J dropped 6 bases, with 11 bases sitting between them. This CDR3 spans 14 amino acids. CDR3 sequence (DNA): TGTGCCATCAGTGAGTCGAGCAGGGCGAATGGCTACACCTTC. Encoded protein: CAISESSRANGYTF.

The chain is built from TRBV2 and TRBJ1-2; perhaps TRBD1 as D (6 bases). The CDR3 consists of 13 residues. The germline gives CDR1 SNHLY, CDR2 FYNNEI. Trimming took off 4 bases at V and 8 bases at J, with 14 bases between the two ends. The chain's CDR3 is CASSVTGFEGYTF. As DNA, the CDR3 is TGTGCCAGCAGTGTAACAGGGTTCGAGGGCTACACCTTC.

This clone was seen more than once but under ten times. This chain links TRBV10-3 with TRBJ2-5; 10 positions agree with TRBD2. V shed 10 bases and J 5 bases; nucleotides not matched to a gene: 7. Germline loops: CDR1 ENHRY, CDR2 SYGVKD. The CDR3 has 13 residues. This chain's CDR3 is CASLAGAGETQYF. CDR3 DNA: TGTGCCAGTCTAGCGGGGGCGGGGGAGACCCAGTACTTC.

The chain uses TRBV5-1 and TRBJ2-7; a possible D gene is TRBD2 (6 bases). V lost 0 bases, J lost 5 bases, and 12 bases lay in between. Germline V lookup: CDR1 SGHRS, CDR2 YFSETQ. The CDR3 consists of 14 residues. In DNA form, the CDR3 reads TGCGCCAGCAGCTTGGGCGGGGTTTACGACGAGCAGTACTTC. Translating gives CASSLGGVYDEQYF. Full variable domain (remainder filled in from reference TRBV5-1 and TRBJ2-7): KAGVTQTPRYLIKTRGQQVTLSCSPISGHRSVSWYQQTPGQGLQFLFEYFSETQRNKGNFPGRFSGRQFSNSRSEMNVSTLELGDSALYLCASSLGGVYDEQYFGPGTRLTVT.

The chain recombines TRBV21-1 with TRBJ2-4; TRBD1, as called in the table, went unchecked against the DNA. TRBV21-1 is labeled a pseudogene. CDR3 length equals 14 residues. CDR3 residues: CASAGWDRKNIQYF. The CDR3 DNA sequence: TGTGCCAGCGCTGGGTGGGACAGAAAAAACATTCAGTACTTC.

V usage is TRBV2 and J usage is TRBJ2-5, with 16 nucleotides matching TRBD2. The CDR3 extends over 14 amino acids. Germline V lookup: CDR1 SNHLY, CDR2 FYNNEI. Trimming removed 6 bases from V and 13 bases from J; junction bases left unmatched: 8. The CDR3 bases are TGTGCCAGCAGGTATCCGGGACTAGCGGGAGGGGCGTACTTC. It yields the protein CASRYPGLAGGAYF.

This chain links TRBV2 with TRBJ2-3; 8 bases fit TRBD2. After removal of 3 bases from V and 10 bases from J, the junction contained 12 bases not matched to a gene. This CDR3 spans 15 amino acids. CDR1 is SNHLY, CDR2 FYNNEI, per germline. DNA of the CDR3: TGTGCCAGCAGTGACCTCCGGGGGGGGGTTATTGCGCAGTATTTT. This translates into CASSDLRGGVIAQYF. The full variable domain, rest sourced from reference TRBV2 and TRBJ2-3, is EPEVTQTPSHQVTQMGQEVILRCVPISNHLYFYWYRQILGQKVEFLVSFYNNEISEKSEIFDDQFSVERPDGSNFTLKIRSTKLEDSAMYFCASSDLRGGVIAQYFGPGTRLTVL.

Written as DNA, the CDR3 is TGTGCCAGCTCACGGGTGGACAGCGCAGGGACTGAAGCTTTCTTT. Protein product: CASSRVDSAGTEAFF. This chain links TRBV18 with TRBJ1-1; D might be TRBD1 (6 bases). Germline CDR1 is KGHSH and CDR2 is LQKENI. The CDR3 has 15 amino acids. V lost 4 bases and J lost 5, with 17 bases in between.

The V call is TRBV10-3, the J call TRBJ2-7; unclear D gene. Germline assignment: CDR1 ENHRY and CDR2 SYGVKD. Trimming shortened V by 11 bases and J by 5 bases, and 10 bases separated the two germline ends. The CDR3 is 10 amino acids. CDR3 nucleotides: TGTGCCCCCTTTCGTCACGAGCAGTACTTC. It translates to CAPFRHEQYF.

In its sample, this clone was seen a few times. The V and J genes are TRBV7-2 and TRBJ2-5; 12 bases are shared with TRBD2. Germline CDR1 SGHTA, CDR2 FQGNSA. J lost 2 bases, V lost 1 base, and 5 bases had no gene match. The CDR3 extends over 17 amino acids. CDR3 protein: CASSLGVLAGGQETQYF. In nucleotides, the CDR3 is TGTGCCAGCAGCTTAGGAGTACTAGCGGGGGGTCAAGAGACCCAGTACTTC.

This rearrangement joins TRBV5-1 to TRBJ2-5, with TRBD1 matching 9 bases. Unmatched junction bases numbered 8, after V lost 4 bases and J lost 1 base. This CDR3 comprises 16 residues. CDR1 is SGHRS, CDR2 YFSETQ, per germline. For the CDR3, the DNA is TGCGCCAGCAGCCCGACGGAACAGGGGGCCCAAGAGACCCAGTACTTC. Translation gives CASSPTEQGAQETQYF.

This clone has a single count. This sequence joins TRBV10-2 and TRBJ2-2; D ambiguous. Germline CDR1 and CDR2: WSHSY and SAAADI. V lost 7 bases, J lost 5 bases, and 14 bases lay in between. The CDR3 has 14 amino acids. CDR3: CASTPAGVTGELFF. The CDR3 DNA reads as TGCGCCAGCACCCCAGCAGGTGTAACCGGGGAGCTGTTTTTT.

The chain combines TRBV19 with TRBJ2-3; D possibly corresponds to TRBD2 (6 bases). CDR3 size: 16 residues. V dropped 1 base and J dropped 7 bases, with 18 bases sitting between them. Looked up from germline, CDR1 is LNHDA and CDR2 is SQIVND (reference sequence). CDR3 DNA sequence: TGTGCCAGTAGTATAGCCTATTCAGAGGCGGGAAATACGCAGTATTTT. Translation: CASSIAYSEAGNTQYF.

V usage is TRBV18 and J usage is TRBJ2-3; TRBD2 is a possible D gene (6 bases). CDR3 length: 15 residues. In germline, CDR1 is KGHSH, CDR2 LQKENI. Trimming cost V 2 bases and J 2 bases, with 11 bases left between them. For the CDR3, the DNA is TGTGCCAGCTCACCATACCAGCGGGTCACAGATACGCAGTATTTT. Translation gives CASSPYQRVTDTQYF.

The rearrangement uses TRBV30 and TRBJ1-4, with D uncertain. The CDR3 has 15 amino acids. V gave up 0 bases and J gave up 7 bases, with 15 bases separating them. Germline CDR1 and CDR2: GTSNPN and SVGIG (reference sequence). The chain's CDR3 is CAWSVSGIFGEKLFF. DNA of the CDR3: TGTGCCTGGAGTGTCTCGGGGATTTTCGGTGAAAAACTGTTTTTT. Using reference TRBV30 and TRBJ1-4 for the parts outside the CDR3, the full variable domain is SQTIHQWPATLVQPVGSPLSLECTVEGTSNPNLYWYRQAAGRGLQLLFYSVGIGQISSEVPQNLSASRPQDRQFILSSKKLLLSDSGFYLCAWSVSGIFGEKLFFGSGTQLSVL.

This clone has just one count. The CDR3 carries no conserved terminal phenylalanine or tryptophan, so it likely arises from a read error. It is unclear where the CDR3 begins or ends on the DNA, so no DNA is shown, and the CDR3 is as TCRdb lists it. V and J are TRBV7-3 and TRBJ1-2; the table assigns TRBD1, which was not confirmed against the DNA. Germline loops: CDR1 SGHTA, CDR2 FQGTGA. The CDR3 spans 11 residues, counting both ends. CDR3 sequence: CASSSPETGTR.